Sequencing of this T cell receptor (beta chain) was carried out in a study of shared clonotypes between healthy human individuals. TCRdb's copy holds only in-frame clones and misses some; the assay was immunoSEQ multiplex PCR. The sample gives around 240,000 clones, just over 65% of which show up once; approximately 12% is in the top ten. Germline V CDR1 and CDR2: MNHEY, SMNVEV (reference sequence). With 5 bases removed from V and 1 base from J, the gap between germline ends came to 13 bases. The CDR3 is 15 residues long. This clonotype was sampled from a man aged 25 to 40 in good health. The source material was memory CD4+ T cells sorted from blood. The subset here: CD45RA-negative fraction. The genes are TRBV27 and TRBJ2-3; D unclear. The CDR3 nucleotides read TGTGCCAGCAGTCAACAGTCTGGACGCACAGATACGCAGTATTTT. Its protein product is CASSQQSGRTDTQYF.